The source of this TCR beta chain is a study of cytomegalovirus exposure and HLA in healthy donors. Using immunoSEQ multiplex PCR, the repertoire was profiled, and TCRdb retains in-frame clones only, with some absent. The sample has roughly 100,000 clones; about 88% are singletons. J gave up 0 bases and V 5 bases, and 4 bases lay outside the gene matches. The CDR3 spans 15 residues. Germline V gives CDR1 SGHTA, CDR2 FQGNSA. The receptor's source is a woman aged 18-35 years in good health and CMV-seropositive. Material for sequencing was PBMCs. The chain uses TRBV7-2 and TRBJ2-3; 8 bases fit TRBD2. The CDR3 coding sequence is TGTGCCAGCAGCCCGCGGGGGGATAGCACAGATACGCAGTATTTT. This sequence encodes CASSPRGDSTDTQYF.